The 21 T cell receptor beta chains in this list originate from one sample, sequenced in a study of T cells in Graves' hyperthyroidism and ophthalmopathy. Amplification of TCR beta CDR3 regions used RNA as the template. Using the HTBI primer set, a first-round RT-PCR was run on the TCR CDR3. TCRdb used MiXCR to reprocess the multiplex PCR reads, holding one entry per CDR3 protein. The sample contains just over 550,000 distinct CDR3 sequences, 46% of which appear only once. Sequences were obtained from peripheral blood or thyroid tissue (not recorded which). The source of these receptors is a woman in her late teens or twenties with Graves' hyperthyroidism.

This clonotype was seen ten or more times. V is TRBV20-1 and J is TRBJ1-1, with D possibly being TRBD1 (6 bases). Trimming left V 4 bases short and J 3 bases short, with 12 bases between. In germline, CDR1 is DFQATT, CDR2 SNEGSKA (reference sequence). CDR3 length: 13 amino acids. The DNA of the CDR3 is TGCAGTGCTAAGGGGGTAAGCGACACTGAAGCTTTCTTT. This codes for CSAKGVSDTEAFF.

This clonotype has at least ten counts. This chain joins TRBV7-9 and TRBJ2-5, with D perhaps matching TRBD2 (5 bases). CDR3 length: 14 amino acids. Trimming took 5 bases from V and 3 from J, leaving 13 bases between them. Germline V gene sequence: CDR1 SEHNR, CDR2 FQNEAQ (reference sequence). This CDR3 reads CASSREGTKETQYF. For the CDR3, the DNA is TGTGCCAGCAGCCGAGAGGGCACAAAAGAGACCCAGTACTTC.

On this clonotype itself: This may be a read error, as it is one base from a much larger clone. The rearrangement links TRBV24-1 to TRBJ1-5; the D is unclear. V was pared by 4 bases and J by 9 bases, with 9 bases between. Germline-derived CDR1 and CDR2 are KGHDR and SFDVKD. This CDR3 contains 12 residues. CDR3 in DNA: TGTGCCACCAGTGACGCCGAACCGCCCCAGCATTTT. It is translated as CATSDAEPPQHF.

The sample holds many counts of this clonotype. The chain carries TRBV15 and TRBJ1-4; D is unclear. V gave up 1 base and J gave up 4 bases, with 7 bases separating them. CDR1 is LNHNV, CDR2 YYDKDF, per germline (reference sequence). This CDR3 has 14 amino acids. For the CDR3, the DNA is TGTGCCACCAGCAGAGGTCAGATTAATGAAAAACTGTTTTTT. Amino acids: CATSRGQINEKLFF.

In this sample, this clonotype turned up many times. V usage is TRBV2 and J usage is TRBJ1-1, with no clear D. CDR3 length equals 14 residues. From germline, CDR1 is SNHLY and CDR2 FYNNEI. The V gene lost 0 bases and the J gene lost 3 bases, with 8 bases spanning the gap. In DNA, the CDR3 is TGTGCCAGCAGTGAAGCGGAGGGAGACACTGAAGCTTTCTTT. Amino acids: CASSEAEGDTEAFF.

Turning to this clonotype: This sequence may be a read error, since a much larger clone differs from it by one base. The chain joins TRBV7-3 to TRBJ1-6; D perhaps matches TRBD1 (5 bases). V lost 5 bases and J lost 10, with 18 bases in between. The CDR3 spans 15 residues. Per germline, CDR1 SGHTA and CDR2 FQGTGA. CDR3 nucleotides: TGTGCCAGCAGCCCAGTGGGACGGTCTTTATCACCCCTCCACTTT. Translation gives CASSPVGRSLSPLHF.

This clonotype has only one observation. The chain employs TRBV5-6 and TRBJ2-5; TRBD2 agrees at 7 bases. The CDR3 runs to 14 residues. V lost 1 base, J lost 11 bases, and 11 bases stayed unmatched. CDR1 SGHDT and CDR2 YYEEEE come from the germline V gene. This CDR3 is CASSLTSVADTQYF. CDR3 nucleotides: TGTGCCAGCAGCTTGACTAGCGTGGCAGATACGCAGTACTTC.

This clonotype was seen just once. The chain uses TRBV5-8 and TRBJ1-6; D remains unclear. The CDR3 covers 16 residues. The germline V gene has CDR1 SGHTS and CDR2 YDEGEE. Trimming left V 4 bases short and J 7 bases short, with 18 bases between. CDR3 region: CASSQGSGQRNSPLHF. CDR3 DNA: TGTGCCAGCAGCCAAGGGTCCGGGCAGCGAAATTCACCCCTCCACTTT.

This clonotype occurred a few times. The rearrangement links TRBV2 to TRBJ2-2, with 10 positions matching TRBD1. V shed 8 bases and J 4 bases; nucleotides not matched to a gene: 7. The CDR3 covers 15 residues. CDR1 is SNHLY, CDR2 FYNNEI, per germline. The CDR3 bases are TGTGCCAGCGGGACAGGGGTCGACGGCACCGGGGAGCTGTTTTTT. This gives the protein CASGTGVDGTGELFF. Using reference TRBV2 and TRBJ2-2 for the parts outside the CDR3, the full variable domain is EPEVTQTPSHQVTQMGQEVILRCVPISNHLYFYWYRQILGQKVEFLVSFYNNEISEKSEIFDDQFSVERPDGSNFTLKIRSTKLEDSAMYFCASGTGVDGTGELFFGEGSRLTVL.

The chain employs TRBV19 and TRBJ2-7, with 10 bases fitting TRBD2. Per the germline V gene, CDR1 is LNHDA and CDR2 is SQIVND (reference sequence). J lost 2 bases, V lost 5 bases, and 3 bases had no gene match. The CDR3 spans 14 residues. The CDR3 region is CASSFSGRTYEQYF. The CDR3 DNA reads TGTGCCAGTAGTTTTAGCGGGAGGACCTACGAGCAGTACTTC.

The genes are TRBV2 and TRBJ1-2; D is ambiguous. V was shortened by 7 bases and J by 7 bases, with 10 bases between the two germline ends. The CDR3 has 11 residues. Germline CDR1 is SNHLY and CDR2 is FYNNEI. DNA of the CDR3: TGTGCCAGCAAGGCCGGAGGTGGCTACACCTTC. Protein product: CASKAGGGYTF.

The chain is built from TRBV19 and TRBJ1-1, with D unclear. Trimming pared 9 bases from V and 5 bases from J, leaving 10 bases between. This CDR3 has 11 amino acids. CDR1 is LNHDA and CDR2 is SQIVND in the germline V gene (reference sequence). The CDR3 sequence is CASSSLTEAFF. CDR3 nucleotides: TGTGCCAGCAGTTCCCTAACTGAAGCTTTCTTT.

This clonotype is a singleton in its sample. This chain joins TRBV19 and TRBJ1-5, with D unclear. CDR1 is LNHDA and CDR2 is SQIVND in the germline V gene (reference sequence). There are 14 residues in the CDR3. The V gene lost 7 bases and the J gene lost 6 bases, with 16 bases spanning the gap. The CDR3 DNA reads TGTGCCAGTACCCTTTCCGGTTTTGGTCAGCCCCAGCATTTT. Encoded protein: CASTLSGFGQPQHF.

The chain employs TRBV4-3 and TRBJ2-5; D is undetermined. The V and J ends lost 4 bases and 2 bases respectively, with 11 bases between them. Germline CDR1 is LGHNA and CDR2 is YSLEER. The CDR3 runs to 14 residues. This CDR3 is CASSPDSFQETQYF. CDR3 nucleotide sequence: TGCGCCAGCAGCCCAGACTCATTTCAAGAGACCCAGTACTTC.

In its sample, this clonotype was seen many times. The chain links TRBV29-1 to TRBJ1-4; D is undetermined. V was trimmed by 3 bases and J by 4 bases, leaving 6 bases between them. CDR3 length equals 12 residues. Per germline, CDR1 SQVTM and CDR2 ANQGSEA. The CDR3 reads CSVDDNNEKLFF. Written as DNA, the CDR3 is TGCAGCGTTGATGACAATAATGAAAAACTGTTTTTT. Supplemented by reference TRBV29-1 and TRBJ1-4, the full variable domain reads SAVISQKPSRDICQRGTSLTIQCQVDSQVTMMFWYRQQPGQSLTLIATANQGSEATYESGFVIDKFPISRPNLTFSTLTVSNMSPEDSSIYLCSVDDNNEKLFFGSGTQLSVL.

This clonotype has only a few counts. This chain uses TRBV7-9 with TRBJ1-5; D is unresolved. Germline loops: CDR1 SEHNR, CDR2 FQNEAQ (reference sequence). V was clipped by 5 bases and J by 1 base, with 9 bases between them. This CDR3 is 14 amino acids long. The CDR3 DNA reads TGTGCCAGCAGCCACCTAGCCAGCAATCAGCCCCAGCATTTT. Its protein product is CASSHLASNQPQHF.

This sequence joins TRBV7-9 and TRBJ1-1; 8 positions match TRBD1. CDR1 is SEHNR, CDR2 FQNEAQ, per germline (reference sequence). The CDR3 is 17 residues long. Trimming took 1 base from V and 0 from J; bases not matched to a gene: 7. In DNA form, the CDR3 reads TGTGCCAGCAGCTTAGGTCCAGGGGGCGAATTGAACACTGAAGCTTTCTTT. As protein: CASSLGPGGELNTEAFF.

This clonotype was recorded only once. The V call is TRBV25-1, the J call TRBJ1-2; maybe TRBD1 (6 bases). The CDR3 is 12 amino acids. The ends were cut back, 9 bases at V and 5 bases at J, with 13 bases in the middle. Germline V lookup: CDR1 MGHDK, CDR2 SYGVNS. CDR3 loop: CARDRGGYGYTF. CDR3 in DNA: TGTGCCAGGGACAGAGGGGGGTATGGCTACACCTTC.

The chain recombines TRBV11-2 with TRBJ2-3; 9 bases line up with TRBD2. CDR1 is SGHAT and CDR2 is FQNNGV in the germline V gene. The CDR3 totals 16 residues. V was pared by 1 base and J by 3 bases, with 5 bases of the junction left unmatched. CDR3 amino acids: CASSLGASGITDTQYF. In DNA form, the CDR3 reads TGTGCCAGCAGCTTAGGGGCTAGCGGGATAACAGATACGCAGTATTTT.

This chain connects TRBV12-3 or TRBV12-4 to TRBJ2-5, with D perhaps matching TRBD1 (6 bases). V shed 4 bases and J shed 4 bases, with 13 bases lying between them. The CDR3 covers 14 residues. The CDR3 loop is CASSSGAIRETQYF. In nucleotides, the CDR3 is TGTGCCAGCAGTTCAGGGGCCATTAGAGAGACCCAGTACTTC.

This clonotype was picked up a small number of times. Here the CDR3 DNA reads TGTGCCAGCAGACGACAGGGGGCCGGGAATTCACCCCTCCACTTT. Translating it yields CASRRQGAGNSPLHF. The chain recombines TRBV2 with TRBJ1-6; 10 bases fit TRBD1. Germline-derived CDR1 and CDR2 are SNHLY and FYNNEI. The CDR3 consists of 15 residues. J lost 7 bases, V lost 6 bases, and 6 bases had no gene match.